The 2 T cell receptor beta chains reported below all come from one sample, sequenced in a study of glioma-infiltrating T cells after dendritic cell vaccination. Using immunoSEQ multiplex PCR, the repertoire was profiled, and TCRdb retains in-frame clones only, with some absent. The table shows roughly 60,000 clones, with roughly 83% occurring only once. As to time point: after dendritic cell vaccination, including at tumor progression/relapse. The source was blood, collected after dendritic cell vaccination. These receptors originate from a human donor with glioblastoma.

The DNA of the CDR3 is TGTGCCAGCTCTTGGACAGGCAATCAGCCCCAGCATTTT. Protein: CASSWTGNQPQHF. The chain has TRBV18 and TRBJ1-5, with a possible D match to TRBD1 (6 bases). The germline gives CDR1 KGHSH, CDR2 LQKENI. V was trimmed by 6 bases and J by 2 bases, leaving 8 bases between them. The CDR3 is made up of 13 amino acids.

The chain combines TRBV18 with TRBJ1-1; D possibly corresponds to TRBD1 (5 bases). The V gene's germline CDR1 is KGHSH and CDR2 LQKENI. Trimming took 2 bases from V and 1 from J, leaving 8 bases between them. The CDR3 sequence is 14 residues long. This CDR3 reads CASSPGAGNTEAFF. The CDR3 bases are TGTGCCAGCTCACCAGGGGCAGGGAACACTGAAGCTTTCTTT.